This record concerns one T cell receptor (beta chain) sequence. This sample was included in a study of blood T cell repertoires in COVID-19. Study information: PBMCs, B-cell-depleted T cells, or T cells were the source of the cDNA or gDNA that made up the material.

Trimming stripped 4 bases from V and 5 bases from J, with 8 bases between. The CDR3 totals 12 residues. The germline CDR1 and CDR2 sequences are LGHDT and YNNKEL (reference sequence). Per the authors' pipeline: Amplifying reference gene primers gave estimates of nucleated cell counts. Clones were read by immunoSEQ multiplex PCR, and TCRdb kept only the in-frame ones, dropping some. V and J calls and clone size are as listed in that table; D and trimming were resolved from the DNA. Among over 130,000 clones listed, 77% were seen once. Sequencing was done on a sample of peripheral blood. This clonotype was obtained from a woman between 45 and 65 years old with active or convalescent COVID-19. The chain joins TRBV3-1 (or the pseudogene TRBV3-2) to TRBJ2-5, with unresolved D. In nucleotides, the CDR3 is TGTGCCAGCAGCCCCCTAGAGGAGACCCAGTACTTC. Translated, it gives CASSPLEETQYF.